These T cell receptor beta chains were read from a single sample in a study of shared clonotypes between healthy human individuals. The data were produced by immunoSEQ multiplex PCR, yet TCRdb's version contains in-frame clones alone and is incomplete. Here the sample spans 600,000 to 750,000 clones, more than 70% being singletons. The sequencing sample was made of memory CD4+ T cells sorted from blood. All receptors derive from a woman aged 30 to 39 in good health. Each CDR3 is given with its conserved first and last residue. The order of the fields is J gene, D gene, clone size, V gene, CDR3 DNA, CDR3 protein. The D gene is left open where the match is weak. Clone size is shown for a subset of rows, as once, few, many or a class of expanded clone.

J gene: TRBJ1-5; D gene: -; clone size: -; V gene: TRBV14; CDR3 DNA: TGTGCCAGCAGCCAGATACCCTATAGCAATCAGCCCCAGCATTTT; CDR3 protein: CASSQIPYSNQPQHF
J gene: TRBJ2-1; D gene: -; clone size: -; V gene: TRBV27; CDR3 DNA: TGTGCCAGCAGCCCTACCCTCGGGGACGCTGATCCTCCGGAGCAGTTCTTC; CDR3 protein: CASSPTLGDADPPEQFF
J gene: TRBJ2-5; D gene: TRBD1; clone size: once; V gene: TRBV7-2; CDR3 DNA: TGTGCCAGCAGCTACGGACAGGCTCAAGAGACCCAGTACTTC; CDR3 protein: CASSYGQAQETQYF
J gene: TRBJ2-1; D gene: -; clone size: few; V gene: TRBV19; CDR3 DNA: TGTGCCAGTAATGAGTATAGCGGATACAATGAGCAGTTCTTC; CDR3 protein: CASNEYSGYNEQFF
J gene: TRBJ2-2; D gene: -; clone size: many; V gene: TRBV7-2; CDR3 DNA: TGTGCCAGCAGCTCCGACAGAGAAGTCGGGGAGCTGTTTTTT; CDR3 protein: CASSSDREVGELFF
J gene: TRBJ2-1; D gene: TRBD2; clone size: -; V gene: TRBV11-3; CDR3 DNA: TGTGCCAGCAGCGCTTTAGCGGGAGGCACCGCCAATGAGCAGTTCTTC; CDR3 protein: CASSALAGGTANEQFF
J gene: TRBJ2-3; D gene: TRBD2; clone size: -; V gene: TRBV11-2; CDR3 DNA: TGTGCCAGCAGCCTAACCTCCCTAGCGGCAAACACAGATACGCAGTATTTT; CDR3 protein: CASSLTSLAANTDTQYF
J gene: TRBJ2-2; D gene: -; clone size: once; V gene: TRBV7-6; CDR3 DNA: TGTGCCAGCAGCCGAAACTACGACACCGGGGAGCTGTTTTTT; CDR3 protein: CASSRNYDTGELFF
J gene: TRBJ2-2; D gene: TRBD2; clone size: -; V gene: TRBV5-4; CDR3 DNA: TGTGCCAGCAGTTACTTTAGCGGGAGAGGAACCGGGGAGCTGTTTTTT; CDR3 protein: CASSYFSGRGTGELFF
J gene: TRBJ2-3; D gene: TRBD1; clone size: many; V gene: TRBV5-1; CDR3 DNA: TGCGCCAGCAGCTGGGGACAGTTAGATACGCAGTATTTT; CDR3 protein: CASSWGQLDTQYF
J gene: TRBJ2-5; D gene: TRBD2; clone size: -; V gene: TRBV11-2; CDR3 DNA: TGTGCCAGCAGCCCTACTAGCGGACAAGAGACCCAGTACTTC; CDR3 protein: CASSPTSGQETQYF
J gene: TRBJ1-4; D gene: -; clone size: -; V gene: TRBV28; CDR3 DNA: TGTGCCAGCAGTTCCCAGGGACGGGAAAAACTGTTTTTT; CDR3 protein: CASSSQGREKLFF
J gene: TRBJ2-4; D gene: -; clone size: -; V gene: TRBV5-1; CDR3 DNA: TGCGCCAGCAGCCCCGGCGGGGTCCTAGCCAAAAACATTCAGTACTTC; CDR3 protein: CASSPGGVLAKNIQYF
J gene: TRBJ2-3; D gene: -; clone size: -; V gene: TRBV7-5; CDR3 DNA: TGTGTCAGAAGCCCGTATAGCGGGGATTGCACAGATACGCAGTATTTT; CDR3 protein: CVRSPYSGDCTDTQYF
J gene: TRBJ2-7; D gene: TRBD2; clone size: -; V gene: TRBV25-1; CDR3 DNA: TGTGCCAGCAGTGAATCCTTCAAGCGGGAGTACTACGAGCAGTACTTC; CDR3 protein: CASSESFKREYYEQYF
J gene: TRBJ2-7; D gene: -; clone size: many; V gene: TRBV13; CDR3 DNA: TGTGCCAGCAGCCCGATTCCGGGACAGGGAACTTGGCGGGAGGGAGGCTACGAGCAGTACTTC; CDR3 protein: CASSPIPGQGTWREGGYEQYF
J gene: TRBJ2-1; D gene: -; clone size: -; V gene: TRBV19; CDR3 DNA: TGTGCCAGTAGTATATGGGGTAATGAGCAGTTCTTC; CDR3 protein: CASSIWGNEQFF